These 11 T cell receptor beta chains originate from one sample sequenced in a study of beta chain features in type 1 diabetes. The whole isolated RNA underwent reverse transcription, so sequencing captured expressed TCRB transcripts. The protocol was immunoSEQ multiplex PCR, while the TCRdb copy is restricted to in-frame clones and leaves out a portion. The sample carries some 150,000 clones, 40% to 60% recorded once. The specimen was Tregs from blood. Source of these receptors: a man younger than 30 in good health.

The rearrangement links TRBV27 to TRBJ2-3; 9 nucleotides match TRBD1. V shed 3 bases and J 5 bases; nucleotides not matched to a gene: 6. The CDR3 totals 15 residues. CDR1 and CDR2 (germline): MNHEY, SMNVEV (reference sequence). CDR3 amino acids: CASSLTGTGRDTQYF. The CDR3 DNA is TGTGCCAGCAGTTTGACCGGGACAGGGAGAGATACGCAGTATTTT.

This clone was counted a few times. The sample carries other DNA sequences with the same CDR3. V and J are TRBV7-9 and TRBJ1-1, with no clear D. Germline CDR1 and CDR2: SEHNR and FQNEAQ (reference sequence). Between the trimmed V and J ends, which lost 2 bases and 0 bases, there was a span of 10 bases. The CDR3 has 15 amino acids. The CDR3 DNA is TGTGCCAGCAGCTTATCAGGACTTATGAACACTGAAGCTTTCTTT. Translated: CASSLSGLMNTEAFF.

This sequence joins TRBV9 and TRBJ2-3; possibly TRBD2 for D (6 bases). Trimming stripped 0 bases from V and 6 bases from J, with 14 bases between. Germline-derived CDR1 and CDR2 are SGDLS and YYNGEE. This CDR3 is built from 15 residues. The CDR3 DNA sequence: TGTGCCAGCAGCGTAGGAGGGACTTCTGGGGATACGCAGTATTTT. Amino acids: CASSVGGTSGDTQYF.

This clone was detected a few times. The J gene is TRBJ2-1, the V gene TRBV5-6; D ambiguous. Germline assignment: CDR1 SGHDT and CDR2 YYEEEE. The CDR3 is 15 amino acids. V was cut by 2 bases and J by 0 bases, with 9 bases left in between. CDR3 nucleotides: TGTGCCAGCAGCTTTACTTGGAGCTCCTACAATGAGCAGTTCTTC. This encodes CASSFTWSSYNEQFF.

The genes are TRBV18 and TRBJ1-2; TRBD1 might be the D (6 bases). Germline CDR1 and CDR2: KGHSH and LQKENI. The CDR3 covers 14 residues. V was cut by 3 bases and J by 8 bases, with 16 bases left in between. The CDR3 region is CASSPVDRLIGYTF. The DNA of the CDR3 is TGTGCCAGCTCACCGGTCGACAGGCTCATCGGCTACACCTTC.

A word on this clone: Other DNA sequences in this sample translate to the same CDR3. This chain uses TRBV18 with TRBJ1-5; maybe TRBD1 (5 bases). Per germline, CDR1 KGHSH and CDR2 LQKENI. The V gene lost 2 bases and the J gene lost 4 bases, with 6 bases spanning the gap. This CDR3 has 13 amino acids. CDR3 coding DNA: TGTGCCAGCTCACCAGGGGGGAATCAGCCCCAGCATTTT. It yields the protein CASSPGGNQPQHF. Looking up the rest from reference TRBV18 and TRBJ1-5 gives the full variable domain: NAGVMQNPRHLVRRRGQEARLRCSPMKGHSHVYWYRQLPEEGLKFMVYLQKENIIDESGMPKERFSAEFPKEGPSILRIQQVVRGDSAAYFCASSPGGNQPQHFGDGTRLSIL.

The chain uses TRBV18 and TRBJ2-6; TRBD1 matches 8 bases. Germline V gene data show CDR1 as KGHSH and CDR2 as LQKENI. The length of the CDR3 is 21 residues. V shed 6 bases and J 0 bases; nucleotides not matched to a gene: 19. This chain's CDR3 is CASSPPRAGGESASGANVLTF. CDR3 sequence (DNA): TGTGCCAGCTCCCCCCCCCGAGCAGGGGGCGAATCTGCCTCTGGGGCCAACGTCCTGACTTTC. Filled out from reference TRBV18 and TRBJ2-6, the complete variable domain reads NAGVMQNPRHLVRRRGQEARLRCSPMKGHSHVYWYRQLPEEGLKFMVYLQKENIIDESGMPKERFSAEFPKEGPSILRIQQVVRGDSAAYFCASSPPRAGGESASGANVLTFGAGSRLTVL.

By share of the sample, this clone is medium-sized (0.01 to 0.1%). This chain joins TRBV18 and TRBJ1-5; D is uncertain. Germline V lookup: CDR1 KGHSH, CDR2 LQKENI. The CDR3 runs to 13 residues. V was clipped by 3 bases and J by 5 bases, with 8 bases between them. The CDR3, as DNA: TGTGCCAGCTCACCCCCCGGGGATCAGCCCCAGCATTTT. It codes for CASSPPGDQPQHF.

In this sample, this clone turned up a few times. This chain uses TRBV10-3 with TRBJ1-1, with D possibly being TRBD1 (6 bases). The CDR3 consists of 16 residues. Germline lookup yields CDR1 ENHRY and CDR2 SYGVKD. V lost 6 bases and J lost 0, with 17 bases in between. The DNA of the CDR3 is TGTGCCATCAGCGACCGGGACACAGGAATGAACACTGAAGCTTTCTTT. It yields the protein CAISDRDTGMNTEAFF.

This chain uses TRBV30 with TRBJ2-7, with 8 bases matching TRBD2. The CDR3 sequence is 13 residues long. V was clipped by 5 bases and J by 3 bases; unmatched bases: 6. Germline CDR1 GTSNPN, CDR2 SVGIG (reference sequence). CDR3 sequence: CAWSPGGNYEQYF. The CDR3 DNA sequence: TGTGCCTGGTCCCCGGGAGGGAACTACGAGCAGTACTTC.

The chain joins TRBV14 to TRBJ2-1; 16 bases are shared with TRBD2. The germline CDR1 and CDR2 sequences are SGHDN and FVKESK. With V trimmed by 4 bases and J by 7 bases, 4 bases remained unmatched. The CDR3 runs 16 residues. The CDR3 DNA sequence: TGTGCCAGCAGCCGGGGACTAGCGGGAGGGAGGAATGAGCAGTTCTTC. This gives the protein CASSRGLAGGRNEQFF.